Following are 30 T cell receptor beta chains from one sample sequenced in a study of blood T cell repertoires in COVID-19 (dated by TCRdb to 2018 to 2021). The library was prepared using the immunoSEQ multiplex PCR assay. TCRdb limited this immuneACCESS table to in-frame rearrangements with V and J called. A share of clones is missing; checked studies link under half to unresolved V genes, and the rest is unexplained. This sample has approximately 150,000 clones in its table, and roughly 81% of those were observed once. About 5.6% of the sample lies in the top ten. Sequenced: peripheral blood. The receptors derive from a woman aged 50 to 65 with COVID-19, enrolled during active disease.

This sequence joins TRBV10-3 and TRBJ1-6; D is undetermined. The CDR3 contains 15 residues. Trimming removed 4 bases from V and 9 bases from J, with 16 bases in between. Germline CDR1 ENHRY, CDR2 SYGVKD. The CDR3 loop reads CAISAAGGETSPLHF. The CDR3 DNA is TGTGCCATCAGTGCGGCGGGAGGAGAGACTTCACCCCTCCACTTT.

The chain carries TRBV28 and TRBJ2-1, with a weak D call TRBD2 (6 bases). The CDR3 has 14 amino acids. Trimming pared 3 bases from V and 3 bases from J, leaving 9 bases between. CDR1 is MDHEN and CDR2 is SYDVKM in the germline V gene. CDR3 region: CASSLPGDYNEQFF. The CDR3 coding sequence is TGTGCCAGCAGTTTGCCGGGGGACTACAATGAGCAGTTCTTC.

Only one count was recorded for this clone. DNA of the CDR3: TGTGCCAGCAGTTACTCACCAGGCGATCTATCGGGCTACACCTTC. Its translation: CASSYSPGDLSGYTF. The gene calls are TRBV6-2 or TRBV6-3 and TRBJ1-2; D unclear. CDR3 length: 15 amino acids. The V gene lost 0 bases and the J gene lost 8 bases, with 16 bases spanning the gap. Germline CDR1 is MNHEY and CDR2 is SVGEGT.

This chain uses TRBV28 with TRBJ2-7; 14 nucleotides agree with TRBD2. From germline, CDR1 is MDHEN and CDR2 SYDVKM. This CDR3 is 23 amino acids long. V shed 8 bases and J 1 base; nucleotides not matched to a gene: 28. In nucleotides, the CDR3 is TGTGCCAGCGAGACCCAATACGTGACTGGACTAGCGGGGGGCCTCCACGCTTCCTACGAGCAGTACTTC. It yields the protein CASETQYVTGLAGGLHASYEQYF. The full variable domain, completed using reference TRBV28 and TRBJ2-7, is DVKVTQSSRYLVKRTGEKVFLECVQDMDHENMFWYRQDPGLGLRLIYFSYDVKMKEKGDIPEGYSVSREKKERFSLILESASTNQTSMYLCASETQYVTGLAGGLHASYEQYFGPGTRLTVT.

Of note for this clone: At one of its ends the junction is not consistent with the germline gene, which may arise from a read error. V gene TRBV3-1 (or the pseudogene TRBV3-2) combines with J gene TRBJ1-2; TRBD1 agrees at 8 bases. The CDR3 sequence is 16 residues long. Per germline, CDR1 LGHDT and CDR2 YNNKEL (reference sequence). The CDR3 sequence is CASTQTSTGVGPGYTF. In DNA, the CDR3 is TGTGCCAGCACCCAAACCTCGACAGGGGTCGGTCCTGGCTACACCTTC.

The chain links TRBV12-3 or TRBV12-4 to TRBJ1-2, with TRBD1 matching over 8 bases. V was pared by 5 bases and J by 8 bases, with 7 bases of the junction left unmatched. There are 13 residues in the CDR3. The CDR3 DNA reads as TGTGCCAGCAGTCCCCAGGGGGCGCACGGCTACACCTTC. It translates to CASSPQGAHGYTF.

The chain carries TRBV28 and TRBJ2-5; possible D gene TRBD2, 5 bases. V dropped 2 bases and J dropped 2 bases, with 12 bases sitting between them. Germline lookup yields CDR1 MDHEN and CDR2 SYDVKM. The CDR3 covers 15 residues. The DNA of the CDR3 is TGTGCCAGCAGTTTAACTCGGGGAGCGCAAGAGACCCAGTACTTC. Protein sequence: CASSLTRGAQETQYF.

V usage is TRBV14 and J usage is TRBJ2-3; D is uncertain. CDR3 length: 14 amino acids. Looked up from germline, CDR1 is SGHDN and CDR2 is FVKESK. V dropped 4 bases and J dropped 6 bases, with 14 bases sitting between them. The DNA for the CDR3 is TGTGCCAGCAGCCTGGGCCTCGCCCCGGATACGCAGTATTTT. Translation gives CASSLGLAPDTQYF.

CDR3 coding DNA: TGTGCCAGCAGCCTACGAATGGAGCAGGGGGCCTACGAGCAGTACTTC. It specifies CASSLRMEQGAYEQYF. The chain carries TRBV7-9 and TRBJ2-7, with 7 positions matching TRBD1. Germline V CDR1 and CDR2: SEHNR, FQNEAQ (reference sequence). The CDR3 covers 16 residues. V was clipped by 5 bases and J by 2 bases; unmatched bases: 12.

V is TRBV6-5 and J is TRBJ2-7, with TRBD2 matching over 7 bases. CDR1 and CDR2 from the germline V gene are MNHEY and SVGAGI. J lost 3 bases, V lost 8 bases, and 7 bases had no gene match. The CDR3 is 13 amino acids. The CDR3 DNA sequence: TGTGCCAGCGGGGGGGACTCCAGCTACGAGCAGTACTTC. Translating it yields CASGGDSSYEQYF.

The rearrangement links TRBV4-1 to TRBJ1-4; 8 nucleotides line up with TRBD1. The V gene end was trimmed by 3 bases and the J gene end by 5 bases; junction bases not matched to a gene: 5. Looked up from germline, CDR1 is MGHRA and CDR2 is YSYEKL. The CDR3 covers 15 residues. The chain's CDR3 is CASSQTGERNEKLFF. The CDR3 coding sequence is TGCGCCAGCAGCCAGACAGGGGAGAGGAATGAAAAACTGTTTTTT.

V is TRBV28 and J is TRBJ2-3, with TRBD2 identical over 12 bases. CDR3 length equals 17 residues. The junction had 9 bases not matched to a gene; V was cut back by 5 bases and J by 3 bases. CDR1 and CDR2 from the germline V gene are MDHEN and SYDVKM. The CDR3 spells CASSPQRGLAGTDTQYF. For the CDR3, the DNA is TGTGCCAGCAGTCCTCAGCGAGGACTAGCGGGGACAGATACGCAGTATTTT.

This chain uses TRBV6-6 with TRBJ2-7; D is perhaps TRBD2 (6 bases). CDR1 is MNHNY, CDR2 SVGAGI, per germline (reference sequence). The CDR3 sequence is 12 residues long. The V gene lost 5 bases and the J gene lost 11 bases, with 16 bases spanning the gap. CDR3 nucleotides: TGTGCCAGCAGTCGTACTCGGGAGTCGGAGTACTTC. It is translated as CASSRTRESEYF.

The V gene is TRBV12-3 or TRBV12-4, the J gene TRBJ2-2, with a tentative D call TRBD1 (6 bases). There are 13 residues in the CDR3. V was pared by 9 bases and J by 4 bases, with 12 bases between. The CDR3 spells CASTTGRTGELFF. The CDR3 DNA sequence: TGTGCCAGTACGACAGGACGCACCGGGGAGCTGTTTTTT.

In its sample, this clone was seen a few times. The chain has TRBV7-9 and TRBJ2-7; D may be TRBD1 (6 bases). V was cut by 2 bases and J by 2 bases, with 13 bases left in between. The germline gives CDR1 SEHNR, CDR2 FQNEAQ (reference sequence). This CDR3 contains 15 residues. CDR3 residues: CASSLNRAGAYEQYF. The CDR3 coding sequence is TGTGCCAGCAGCTTAAATCGGGCAGGGGCCTACGAGCAGTACTTC.

As DNA, the CDR3 is TGTGCCAGTACCCAACACTGGACAGGCCGGAGTGAAAAACTGTTTTTT. It specifies CASTQHWTGRSEKLFF. The V and J genes are TRBV19 and TRBJ1-4, with 7 bases lining up with TRBD1. Germline V gene sequence: CDR1 LNHDA, CDR2 SQIVND (reference sequence). The CDR3 is made up of 16 amino acids. Trimming cost V 7 bases and J 7 bases; bases outside gene matches: 15.

V is TRBV11-1 and J is TRBJ1-4, with 7 bases matching TRBD1. Germline lookup yields CDR1 SGHAT and CDR2 FQDESV (reference sequence). The CDR3 length is 13 residues. Unmatched junction bases numbered 0, after V lost 6 bases and J lost 2 bases. For the CDR3, the DNA is TGTGCCAGCAGGGGACAGACTAATGAAAAACTGTTTTTT. Amino acids: CASRGQTNEKLFF. Full variable domain (outside the CDR3, taken from reference TRBV11-1 and TRBJ1-4): EAEVAQSPRYKITEKSQAVAFWCDPISGHATLYWYRQILGQGPELLVQFQDESVVDDSQLPKDRFSAERLKGVDSTLKIQPAELGDSAMYLCASRGQTNEKLFFGSGTQLSVL.

The V call is TRBV7-2, the J call TRBJ2-5; a weak D match, TRBD1 (6 bases). The CDR3 extends over 14 amino acids. Trimming left V 1 base short and J 2 bases short, with 8 bases between. Germline assignment: CDR1 SGHTA and CDR2 FQGNSA. The CDR3 spells CASSLGGQQETQYF. Written as DNA, the CDR3 is TGTGCCAGCAGCTTAGGGGGACAACAAGAGACCCAGTACTTC.

A note on this clone: The identical CDR3 is also encoded by other nucleotide sequences in the sample. J is TRBJ2-1 and V is TRBV7-9, with 12 bases aligning to TRBD2. The CDR3 is made up of 16 amino acids. V gave up 5 bases and J gave up 4 bases; unmatched junction bases: 6. The germline CDR1 and CDR2 sequences are SEHNR and FQNEAQ (reference sequence). CDR3 protein: CASSPPTSGGYNEQFF. The CDR3 DNA is TGTGCCAGCAGCCCCCCGACTAGCGGGGGATACAATGAGCAGTTCTTC. The whole variable domain, remainder taken from reference TRBV7-9 and TRBJ2-1, is DTGVSQNPRHKITKRGQNVTFRCDPISEHNRLYWYRQTLGQGPEFLTYFQNEAQLEKSRLLSDRFSAERPKGSFSTLEIQRTEQGDSAMYLCASSPPTSGGYNEQFFGPGTRLTVL.

The rearrangement joins TRBV19 to TRBJ2-7; no firm D call. The germline V gene encodes CDR1 LNHDA and CDR2 SQIVND (reference sequence). The CDR3 sequence is 13 residues long. V lost 3 bases to trimming and J lost 1 base, with 7 bases between them. The CDR3 DNA is TGTGCCAGTAGTATCCCAGGTTCCTACGAGCAGTACTTC. As protein: CASSIPGSYEQYF.

This chain joins TRBV2 and TRBJ2-1, with a possible D match to TRBD1 (5 bases). The V end was cut by 6 bases, the J end by 1 base, with 13 bases between. The CDR3 covers 15 residues. The germline V gene encodes CDR1 SNHLY and CDR2 FYNNEI. The CDR3 DNA follows: TGTGCCAGCAGCAGGGAAGACGGATCCTACAATGAGCAGTTCTTC. Translation gives CASSREDGSYNEQFF.

The V call is TRBV6-1, the J call TRBJ1-3; possibly TRBD1 for D (6 bases). Trimming pared 2 bases from V and 0 bases from J, leaving 11 bases between. The germline CDR1 and CDR2 sequences are MNHNS and SASEGT. This CDR3 has 16 amino acids. The CDR3 spells CASSELQGFSGNTIYF. DNA for the CDR3: TGTGCCAGCAGTGAACTACAGGGATTCTCTGGAAACACCATATATTTT.

This CDR3 reads CASSIGTGYGYTF. CDR3 DNA sequence: TGTGCCAGTAGTATAGGAACAGGGTACGGCTACACCTTC. The V call is TRBV19, the J call TRBJ1-2; tentatively, D is TRBD1 (6 bases). This CDR3 spans 13 amino acids. V shed 1 base and J shed 8 bases, with 11 bases lying between them. Germline V lookup: CDR1 LNHDA, CDR2 SQIVND (reference sequence).

The chain recombines TRBV7-8 with TRBJ1-4; perhaps TRBD1 as D (5 bases). CDR1 is SGHVS, CDR2 FQNEAQ, per germline. This CDR3 is built from 15 residues. V was pared by 5 bases and J by 2 bases, with 12 bases between. The CDR3 loop reads CASSPRGGTNEKLFF. CDR3 sequence (DNA): TGTGCCAGCAGCCCCCGGGGGGGTACTAATGAAAAACTGTTTTTT.

V and J are TRBV19 and TRBJ2-3, with 7 bases that match TRBD1. The CDR3 runs to 14 residues. Germline-derived CDR1 and CDR2 are LNHDA and SQIVND (reference sequence). Trimming removed 3 bases from V and 4 bases from J; junction bases left unmatched: 4. CDR3 region: CASSIRQGADTQYF. CDR3 sequence (DNA): TGTGCCAGTAGTATTAGGCAGGGGGCAGATACGCAGTATTTT.

The CDR3 nucleotides read TGTGCCAGCAGTTTAAGCAGGGTGGGTGAAAAACTGTTTTTT. It translates to CASSLSRVGEKLFF. The gene calls are TRBV28 and TRBJ1-4, with D perhaps matching TRBD1 (5 bases). The CDR3 length is 14 residues. Germline CDR1 reads MDHEN; CDR2 reads SYDVKM. Deletions cut 2 bases from V and 7 bases from J, with 11 bases between.

In this sample, this clone turned up a few times. The chain links TRBV7-3 to TRBJ1-1; 10 positions agree with TRBD1. The germline gives CDR1 SGHTA, CDR2 FQGTGA. CDR3 length: 13 residues. The ends lost 2 bases at V and 11 bases at J; junction bases unmatched: 5. The CDR3: CASSLSGTGDAFF. The CDR3, as DNA: TGTGCCAGCAGCTTATCCGGGACAGGGGACGCTTTCTTT.

The DNA for the CDR3 is TGTGCCAGTAGTAAGGGTGGGGGCCTCTCCTACGAGCAGTACTTC. Its translation is CASSKGGGLSYEQYF. The chain is built from TRBV19 and TRBJ2-7, with D tentatively TRBD1 (6 bases). Looked up from germline, CDR1 is LNHDA and CDR2 is SQIVND (reference sequence). The CDR3 sequence is 15 residues long. Trimming removed 4 bases from V and 0 bases from J, with 13 bases in between.

In its sample, this clone was seen many times. Other DNA sequences in this specimen translate into the identical CDR3. The V gene is TRBV18, the J gene TRBJ2-7; D is unresolved. CDR3 length: 13 amino acids. Per germline, CDR1 KGHSH and CDR2 LQKENI. Trimming took 0 bases from V and 4 from J, leaving 7 bases between them. The CDR3 reads CASSPPPGYEQYF. DNA for the CDR3: TGTGCCAGCTCACCACCACCCGGGTACGAGCAGTACTTC.

The rearrangement uses TRBV6-5 and TRBJ2-3, with D possibly being TRBD1 (5 bases). CDR1 and CDR2 from the germline V gene are MNHEY and SVGAGI. The CDR3 runs to 12 residues. V lost 6 bases and J 5 bases, leaving 9 bases between the germline ends. In DNA, the CDR3 is TGTGCCAGCAGCCCAGGGTTAGATACGCAGTATTTT. This codes for CASSPGLDTQYF.